This T cell receptor beta chain was documented in a study of shared clonotypes between healthy human individuals (TCRdb year 2020). Some background on the complete study: A couple of women and a few men aged 18 to 49 years were included in the cohort. For each donor, CD4 naive and CD4 memory were each run on three plates, CD8 naive on two plates, and CD8 memory on one plate. The study deeply sequenced blood TCR repertoires of several healthy adults to estimate repertoire size and the extent of clonotype sharing between individuals. Different laboratories and diverse techniques were used to prepare libraries and sequence TCR repertoires, to increase sequencing depth and limit assay-specific biases. Per donor, leukapheresis produced somewhere between about 0.8 and 9 billion PBMCs. The study at large found these results: The genetic and exposure-history diversity represented was limited by the small number of donors. Pairwise subsampling indicated that sequencing depth was expected to affect the degree of clonotype sharing among donors. About 5% of naive CD4, approximately 3.7% of naive CD8, 2% to 2.5% of memory CD4, and more than 0.35% of memory CD8 clonotypes were shared across a few donors. Sampling was restricted to blood, and TCR repertoires in tissue are likely to differ from TCR repertoires in blood. Compared with non-shared clonotypes, the clonotypes found in all four sorted-subset donors had higher generation probabilities. Rarefaction of sorted-subset datasets indicated incomplete sequencing despite the large sequencing depth. Naive subsets generally had larger estimated clonotype richness than memory subsets did.

Using the deep immunoSEQ assay, TCR CDR3 regions were amplified from genomic DNA by multiplex PCR. Extracted genomic DNA from each cell subset was distributed evenly across all wells of several immunoSEQ 96-well plates, and each plate was treated as a replicate. For sorted subsets, approximately 210 ng of genomic DNA, equivalent to tens of thousands of T cell genomes, went into each replicate PCR. The purified libraries were quantified using a Qubit 3.0 fluorometer, sized with a Bioanalyzer 2100, and then quantified again using the KAPA Library Quantification kit. Every immunoSEQ 96-well plate was sequenced on a separate single-read 150-cycle Illumina NextSeq 550 flow cell. The study's processing was this. Because only junctional sequences without quality scores were contained in the immunoSEQ output, filtering matching that applied to full-length reads could not be performed. To assign V/J genes and CDR3, sequences were annotated against IMGT germline references using PyIR, a Python wrapper for IgBLAST v1.9. Reads with weak V/J assignments (E-value above 1e-6), missing CDR3, stop codons, out-of-frame junctions, or ambiguous translated residues were removed. A V3J clonotype was defined by an identical inferred V gene, J gene, and CDR3 amino acid sequence. To compute the percentage overlap between repertoires, the number of shared unique clonotypes was divided by the size of the smaller repertoire. Three approaches were used to assess repertoire richness: RTK rarefaction, the Chao1 estimator, and Recon v2.1 estimates of unobserved clonotypes. Generation probabilities for all TCRbeta clonotypes obtained by the gDNA method from a handful of donors were computed using OLGA. The table comes from immuneACCESS by way of TCRdb, which keeps in-frame sequences with V and J called. Part of the clones is missing from these tables; in studies checked, under half for an unresolved V gene and the rest for unknown reasons. The DNA was the basis for D and trimming; V, J and clone size are from that table. For this sample there are nearly 600,000 clones; roughly 95% appear just once. The ten largest clones represent 0.095% to 0.12% of the sample.

CD8 naive samples were obtained by positive selection for CCR7 among CD45RO-negative cells, yielding a CD45RA+CCR7+ population from which TemRA cells were excluded. Donors were healthy HIV-negative adults with no recently reported acute infections or vaccinations. Every donor was a Caucasian adult living in Nashville, Tennessee, USA. Blood was collected by leukapheresis, and PBMCs were isolated by Ficoll-Histopaque density gradient centrifugation and then cryopreserved in liquid nitrogen vapor phase. Analytical flow cytometry was used to check the purity and quantity of every magnetically sorted T cell population. Genomic DNA was isolated from every sorted fraction and measured by UV absorbance on a Nanodrop 2000c. Of note for this clone: Which antigen it targets is not known. No base qualities exist here, and no much larger clone lies one base off it. Other DNA sequences in this sample translate to the same CDR3.

Sequencing was done on a sample of naive CD8+ T cells sorted from blood. The cell subset or site label for this specimen denotes: CD45RA+CCR7+. The clonotype comes from a woman in her 30s in good health.

The CDR3 reads CASSFFDEQFF. In nucleotide form, the sequence is TGTGCCAGCAGTTTTTTCGATGAGCAGTTCTTC. The chain uses TRBV27 and TRBJ2-1; the D gene cannot be resolved reliably. The CDR3 runs 11 residues from the cysteine to the phenylalanine. Only CDR3 DNA is held: 33 bases, read in frame from base 1. V is cut by 3 bases and J by 8 bases, and the space between the germline ends is 5 bases. Taken from the germline V gene (reference sequence), the CDR1 and CDR2 loops are MNHEY and SMNVEV.